Each of the 12 T cell receptor beta chains below was sequenced from the same sample in a study of OX40 agonist ivuxolimab in advanced cancers. Libraries were prepared by immunoSEQ multiplex PCR; TCRdb keeps only in-frame clonotypes and omits some of them. The sample includes about 60,000 clones, about 89% of them seen just once. Specimen: CD4+ or CD8+ T cells sorted from blood, collected in a trial of the OX40 agonist ivuxolimab. These receptors were collected from an adult with an advanced solid tumor such as melanoma, head and neck, liver or kidney cancer.

V usage is TRBV28 and J usage is TRBJ2-2; no clear D gene. Germline assignment: CDR1 MDHEN and CDR2 SYDVKM. The CDR3 extends over 12 amino acids. V lost 5 bases, J lost 8 bases, and 9 bases lay in between. The CDR3 DNA follows: TGTGCCAGCAGTCTCTTCGTGGGGGAGCTGTTTTTT. Protein: CASSLFVGELFF.

The V call is TRBV5-8, the J call TRBJ2-2; a weak D match, TRBD2 (5 bases). This CDR3 is built from 14 residues. The germline V gene has CDR1 SGHTS and CDR2 YDEGEE. V lost 1 base to trimming and J lost 5 bases, with 9 bases between them. CDR3 in amino acids: CASSLLASTGELFF. The CDR3 DNA is TGTGCCAGCAGCTTGTTAGCGTCAACCGGGGAGCTGTTTTTT.

This clone appeared a few times. The chain carries TRBV2 and TRBJ2-1; TRBD2 aligns across 7 bases. Germline lookup yields CDR1 SNHLY and CDR2 FYNNEI. V lost 6 bases and J lost 2; bases outside the gene matches: 7. The CDR3 runs to 15 residues. Here the CDR3 reads CASRELAQAYNEQFF. The CDR3 DNA reads TGTGCCAGCAGAGAACTAGCGCAGGCCTACAATGAGCAGTTCTTC.

This clone came up once. This rearrangement joins TRBV6-5 to TRBJ2-7; D gene unclear. Looked up from germline, CDR1 is MNHEY and CDR2 is SVGAGI. The germline V and J ends were trimmed by 5 bases and 5 bases, with 10 bases remaining between them. The CDR3 totals 12 residues. As DNA, the CDR3 is TGTGCCAGCAGTGACAACTGGGACGAGCAGTACTTC. This encodes CASSDNWDEQYF.

The chain has TRBV19 and TRBJ1-1, with D maybe TRBD1 (5 bases). CDR1 is LNHDA and CDR2 is SQIVND in the germline V gene (reference sequence). Trimming took 10 bases from V and 4 from J, leaving 16 bases between them. The CDR3 has 13 residues. The DNA of the CDR3 is TGTGCCACTCTCAAGACAGACCCCACTGAAGCTTTCTTT. It codes for CATLKTDPTEAFF.

V usage is TRBV5-1 and J usage is TRBJ2-5; D possibly matches TRBD1 or TRBD2 (5 bases each). Germline V gene data show CDR1 as SGHRS and CDR2 as YFSETQ. This CDR3 spans 14 amino acids. Deletions cut 0 bases from V and 1 base from J, with 7 bases between. The CDR3 DNA follows: TGCGCCAGCAGCTTGGCCGGGACCCAAGAGACCCAGTACTTC. It encodes CASSLAGTQETQYF.

Notes on this clone: A junction boundary mismatches the germline segment, possibly from a read error. V usage is TRBV7-7 and J usage is TRBJ2-3; D may be TRBD2 (6 bases). Germline V gene sequence: CDR1 SSHAT, CDR2 FNYEAQ (reference sequence). This CDR3 spans 14 amino acids. The chain's CDR3 is CASSVGSTTDTQYF. CDR3 DNA: TGTGCTAGCAGTGTCGGGAGTACGACAGATACGCAGTATTTT.

The rearrangement joins TRBV7-2 to TRBJ2-7; weak D call: TRBD1 (5 bases). The CDR3 consists of 14 residues. Germline V gene lookup returns CDR1 SGHTA and CDR2 FQGNSA. With 4 bases removed from V and 0 bases from J, the gap between germline ends came to 10 bases. The CDR3 bases are TGTGCCAGCAGCTCCCCGACAGCCTCCTACGAGCAGTACTTC. Its protein is CASSSPTASYEQYF.

The chain joins TRBV6-1 to TRBJ1-4; D unclear. This CDR3 has 15 amino acids. From germline, CDR1 is MNHNS and CDR2 SASEGT. V was pared by 4 bases and J by 6 bases, with 15 bases between. The CDR3 protein is CASSGSWSGHEKLFF. CDR3 nucleotides: TGTGCCAGCAGTGGAAGTTGGAGCGGTCATGAAAAACTGTTTTTT.

The genes are TRBV29-1 and TRBJ2-7; the D gene is possibly TRBD2 (6 bases). The CDR3 covers 15 residues. The germline CDR1 and CDR2 sequences are SQVTM and ANQGSEA. Trimming shortened V by 0 bases and J by 1 base, and 13 bases separated the two germline ends. CDR3 coding DNA: TGCAGCGTTGAAGATAGGTCGCGGGGTTCCTACGAGCAGTACTTC. It codes for CSVEDRSRGSYEQYF.

This chain uses TRBV6-4 with TRBJ2-1; 9 bases match TRBD2. The CDR3 is 24 residues long. Germline V lookup: CDR1 MRHNA, CDR2 SNTAGT. Trimming took 2 bases from V and 5 from J; bases not matched to a gene: 31. CDR3 sequence (DNA): TGTGCCAGCAGTGACCGACTAGGTCGGGGGGGGAGACTAGCGGAGACTTCTCATCACAATGAGCAGTTCTTC. Translated: CASSDRLGRGGRLAETSHHNEQFF.

Comment on this clone: The junction departs from germline at one end; a sequencing error may be responsible. The same CDR3 is also encoded by other DNA sequences in this sample. CDR3 in DNA: TGCGCCAGCAGCTCCACACCAACTAATGAAAAACTGTTTTTT. Translated: CASSSTPTNEKLFF. The chain uses TRBV27 and TRBJ1-4; D is unresolved. Per the germline V gene, CDR1 is MNHEY and CDR2 is SMNVEV (reference sequence). This CDR3 comprises 14 residues. Variable domain in full (rest from reference TRBV27 and TRBJ1-4): EAQVTQNPRYLITVTGKKLTVTCSQNMNHEYMSWYRQDPGLGLRQIYYSMNVEVTDKGDVPEGYKVSRKEKRNFPLILESPSPNQTSLYFCASSSTPTNEKLFFGSGTQLSVL.